This TCR beta chain was observed in a study of metastatic and nonmetastatic thyroid tumors. About the study: Across blood and tumor or nodule tissue, repertoires from malignant and benign thyroid patients were compared with one another.

Germline V gene lookup returns CDR1 MNHNS and CDR2 SASEGT. There are 16 residues in the CDR3. V was clipped by 5 bases and J by 0 bases, with 11 bases between them. TCRdb re-called the PCR reads with MiXCR. Here the sample spans around 6,100 clones, 25% to 35% being singletons. Worth noting for this clone: Its target is not known.

Broader study findings: In blood and tumor, TCR beta diversity was reportedly significantly higher in malignant thyroid tumors than in benign nodules.

Thyroid surgery was performed in patients who had received no treatment beforehand. This receptor was obtained from a female donor with papillary thyroid cancer or a benign thyroid nodule (not recorded which). Some clones in this sample may be carry-over from other donors' samples. The chain employs TRBV6-1 and TRBJ1-6; D possibly corresponds to TRBD1 (5 bases). The sequenced material came from adjacent normal tissue. CDR3 bases: TGTGCCAGCAGTCCCCGGGGGGGCTCCTATAATTCACCCCTCCACTTT. This encodes CASSPRGGSYNSPLHF.